This entry features one T cell receptor (beta chain) sequence. Here immunoSEQ multiplex PCR was the method, and the copy in TCRdb shows in-frame clones only, minus some. The sample records some 49,000 clones, nearly 90% being singletons. The data originate from a study of PD-L1 blockade in urothelial cancer. Study background: Reported median T cell count for blood samples was some 140,000.

In germline, CDR1 is SEHNR, CDR2 FQNEAQ (reference sequence). Trimming stripped 0 bases from V and 3 bases from J, with 6 bases between. This CDR3 region has 14 residues. The sequence was collected from a man aged 60 to 75 with urothelial cancer. The source was PBMCs, collected around atezolizumab (anti-PD-L1) treatment. The chain joins TRBV7-9 to TRBJ1-5; D remains unclear. The CDR3 here is CASSLAGDNQPQHF. The CDR3 DNA reads TGTGCCAGCAGCTTAGCGGGAGACAATCAGCCCCAGCATTTT.